This entry is about one TCR beta chain. A few counts support this clone. The antigen it recognizes is unknown. Qualities for individual bases were not recorded, and no much larger clone is one base off. Library construction relied on the immunoSEQ multiplex PCR assay. TCRdb limited this immuneACCESS table to in-frame rearrangements with V and J called. A share of clones is missing; checked studies link under half to unresolved V genes, and the rest is unexplained. In this sample the table shows about 78,000 clones, approximately 83% of which occur a single time. The ten largest account for 2% to 2.5% of the sample. This record comes from a study of radiotherapy plus CTLA-4 blockade in lung cancer (dated by TCRdb to between 2017 and 2018). Describing the broader study: Among enrolled patients, around 20% had an objective response and 31% reached disease control. Beyond this particular receptor, the publication reports: After treatment with radiotherapy and ipilimumab, TCR clones that came from tumors expanded in the peripheral blood. Early dynamic changes in blood T cell clones, together with increased serum interferon-beta after radiation, were reported as the strongest predictors of response.

The study evaluated CTLA-4 blockade (ipilimumab) given together with focal radiation therapy in patients who had chemo-refractory metastatic non-small-cell lung cancer. CDR1 and CDR2 are drawn from the germline V gene: SGDLS, YYNGEE. From the cysteine up to the phenylalanine, the CDR3 has a length of 14 residues. Solely the CDR3 DNA is kept, with 42 bases framed from the first base. V loses 5 bases at its end and J loses 1 base; junction bases beyond the gene matches: 3. This receptor chain uses TRBV9 and TRBJ1-1; 9 bases in the middle match TRBD1. The sequence was collected from a human donor with non-small cell lung cancer who had a partial response to radiotherapy plus ipilimumab. Source: peripheral blood, taken from a patient treated with radiotherapy plus ipilimumab. The DNA sequence reads TGTGCCAGCAGTATACAGGGGGCGAACACTGAAGCTTTCTTT. It translates as CASSIQGANTEAFF.